This T cell receptor (beta chain) was profiled in a study of cytomegalovirus exposure and HLA in healthy donors. Study context: Among some 400 genotyped donors, around 77% fell in the Caucasian-associated ancestry cluster.

Donors in the study were healthy people who gave bone marrow. Researchers ran the PCR with 60 Vbeta and 13 Jbeta primers. The assay was immunoSEQ multiplex PCR, and TCRdb's table has in-frame clones only and misses some. Of some 130,000 clones listed, 87% were seen once; the top ten hold about 5.5%. The CDR3 spans 13 residues. Germline V gene lookup returns CDR1 SEHNR and CDR2 FQNEAQ (reference sequence). The V and J ends lost 5 bases and 6 bases respectively, with 13 bases between them. In regard to this clone: The same CDR3 can be traced to other DNA sequences in this sample.

Source material: PBMCs. The chain recombines TRBV7-9 with TRBJ1-1, with TRBD1 as a possible D gene (6 bases). This clonotype originated in a woman aged 30 to 39 in good health and CMV-seronegative. The CDR3 sequence is CASSERGNPEAFF. The CDR3 region has the DNA TGTGCCAGCAGCGAAAGGGGGAATCCTGAAGCTTTCTTT. The whole variable domain, remainder taken from reference TRBV7-9 and TRBJ1-1, is DTGVSQNPRHKITKRGQNVTFRCDPISEHNRLYWYRQTLGQGPEFLTYFQNEAQLEKSRLLSDRFSAERPKGSFSTLEIQRTEQGDSAMYLCASSERGNPEAFFGQGTRLTVV.